The 21 T cell receptor beta chains given below trace back to one sample, sequenced in a study of T cell responses to AZD1222 COVID-19 vaccine (dated by TCRdb to the early 2020s). What this sample's time point label stands for: about 28 days (+/-7) after the second vaccine dose. The library relied on the immunoSEQ multiplex PCR assay. In its TCRdb copy, this immuneACCESS table keeps in-frame sequences only and misses some clones. Where compared with another copy, unresolved V genes explain less than half of these, and the others have no known cause. Recorded for this sample are roughly 140,000 clones; approximately 90% of them occurred a single time. The top ten clonotypes cover about 10% of the sample. Source: peripheral blood, taken 28 days after the second AZD1222 dose. The source is an adult who received the AZD1222 COVID-19 vaccine.

The J gene is TRBJ1-1, the V gene TRBV18, with 9 nucleotides matching TRBD1. Trimming took 6 bases from V and 0 from J; bases not matched to a gene: 5. Per the germline V gene, CDR1 is KGHSH and CDR2 is LQKENI. CDR3 size: 15 residues. CDR3 coding DNA: TGTGCCAGCTCGCTCGGACAGGGGTTGAACACTGAAGCTTTCTTT. Encoded protein: CASSLGQGLNTEAFF.

This rearrangement joins TRBV28 to TRBJ1-2, with D uncertain. Germline V gives CDR1 MDHEN, CDR2 SYDVKM. CDR3 length equals 12 residues. V was pared by 4 bases and J by 7 bases, with 10 bases between. This CDR3 reads CASSSGGGGYTF. Here the CDR3 DNA reads TGTGCCAGCAGTTCAGGAGGCGGTGGCTACACCTTC.

The V gene is TRBV11-2, the J gene TRBJ2-1; D is possibly TRBD2 (5 bases). Trimming cost V 0 bases and J 0 bases, with 18 bases left between them. This CDR3 region has 19 residues. The germline CDR1 and CDR2 sequences are SGHAT and FQNNGV. CDR3 in amino acids: CASSLDRNSGSPSYNEQFF. CDR3 nucleotide sequence: TGTGCCAGCAGCTTAGATAGGAACAGCGGAAGCCCCTCCTACAATGAGCAGTTCTTC.

The V call is TRBV3-1 (or the pseudogene TRBV3-2), the J call TRBJ1-3; D gene ambiguous. The V gene's germline CDR1 is LGHDT and CDR2 YNNKEL (reference sequence). This CDR3 has 14 residues. The V end was cut by 0 bases, the J end by 9 bases, with 12 bases between. The DNA of the CDR3 is TGTGCCAGCAGCCAAGAAGGCCCATCTGGCACCATATATTTT. This encodes CASSQEGPSGTIYF.

This chain connects TRBV28 to TRBJ1-1, with a weak D call TRBD1 (5 bases). The V gene lost 2 bases and the J gene lost 10 bases, with 20 bases spanning the gap. Germline CDR1 is MDHEN and CDR2 is SYDVKM. The CDR3 has 15 residues. In DNA form, the CDR3 reads TGTGCCAGCAGTTTAGACTCCCTACTCGGGGGGAGAGCTTTCTTT. It yields the protein CASSLDSLLGGRAFF.

The chain couples TRBV2 to TRBJ2-5; 9 bases map to TRBD1. The CDR3 contains 14 residues. Losses at the gene ends were 5 bases for V and 5 bases for J; bases not matched to a gene: 6. Germline V CDR1 and CDR2: SNHLY, FYNNEI. The CDR3 sequence is CASSSGTGTETQYF. The CDR3 coding sequence is TGTGCCAGCAGTTCCGGGACAGGGACCGAGACCCAGTACTTC. Full variable domain (rest looked up from reference TRBV2 and TRBJ2-5): EPEVTQTPSHQVTQMGQEVILRCVPISNHLYFYWYRQILGQKVEFLVSFYNNEISEKSEIFDDQFSVERPDGSNFTLKIRSTKLEDSAMYFCASSSGTGTETQYFGPGTRLLVL.

The V and J genes are TRBV10-1 and TRBJ1-5; possibly TRBD1 for D (5 bases). The CDR3 totals 16 residues. The V gene lost 2 bases and the J gene lost 9 bases, with 20 bases spanning the gap. CDR1 and CDR2 (germline): WNHNN, SYGVQD (reference sequence). CDR3 in amino acids: CASSEGGDGTSGPQHF. The CDR3 DNA sequence: TGCGCCAGCAGTGAGGGGGGGGATGGCACGTCAGGGCCCCAGCATTTT.

This chain links TRBV19 with TRBJ1-1; no clear D gene. Trimming took 2 bases from V and 1 from J, leaving 5 bases between them. Germline V gene lookup returns CDR1 LNHDA and CDR2 SQIVND (reference sequence). The CDR3 covers 13 residues. CDR3 in DNA: TGTGCCAGTAGTATATACGGGAACACTGAAGCTTTCTTT. Amino acid sequence: CASSIYGNTEAFF.

The V gene is TRBV27, the J gene TRBJ2-7; D gene uncertain. This CDR3 contains 15 residues. The V end lost 2 bases, the J end lost 3 bases, and 14 bases lay between the germline ends. The germline V gene encodes CDR1 MNHEY and CDR2 SMNVEV (reference sequence). CDR3 in amino acids: CASSLRAGQFYEQYF. The CDR3 DNA sequence: TGTGCCAGCAGTTTAAGGGCAGGCCAATTCTACGAGCAGTACTTC.

CDR3 sequence: CASSSPGQGNTGELFF. CDR3 nucleotides: TGTGCCAGCAGTTCTCCGGGACAGGGAAACACCGGGGAGCTGTTTTTT. V and J are TRBV7-9 and TRBJ2-2; 9 nucleotides line up with TRBD1. The CDR3 spans 16 residues. The V and J ends lost 6 bases and 2 bases, in that order; junction bases with no gene match: 7. CDR1 is SEHNR, CDR2 FQNEAQ, per germline (reference sequence).

The chain recombines TRBV19 with TRBJ1-6; no firm D call. Germline CDR1 and CDR2: LNHDA and SQIVND (reference sequence). V was pared by 5 bases and J by 4 bases, with 15 bases between. The CDR3 runs 16 residues. For the CDR3, the DNA is TGTGCCAGTAGTGTCGAGGTGCCCCGTTATAATTCACCCCTCCACTTT. Its translation: CASSVEVPRYNSPLHF.

The rearrangement uses TRBV7-6 and TRBJ2-2, with D perhaps TRBD2 (5 bases). Trimming shortened V by 5 bases and J by 4 bases, and 14 bases separated the two germline ends. CDR1 and CDR2 from the germline V gene are SGHVS and FNYEAQ. CDR3 length: 15 residues. CDR3 nucleotides: TGTGCCAGCAGCCTATCCGAACTAGGCACCGGGGAGCTGTTTTTT. Encoded protein: CASSLSELGTGELFF.

The chain combines TRBV27 with TRBJ2-5; TRBD1 might be the D (5 bases). The CDR3 runs to 13 residues. Germline CDR1 reads MNHEY; CDR2 reads SMNVEV (reference sequence). Trimming shortened V by 6 bases and J by 4 bases, and 12 bases separated the two germline ends. CDR3 coding DNA: TGTGCCAGCAGGCCAGGGTTTGGAGAGACCCAGTACTTC. Its protein is CASRPGFGETQYF.

The chain links TRBV5-1 to TRBJ2-1; 7 positions match TRBD2. Per the germline V gene, CDR1 is SGHRS and CDR2 is YFSETQ. The CDR3 consists of 16 residues. V shed 0 bases and J 0 bases; nucleotides not matched to a gene: 3. Written as DNA, the CDR3 is TGCGCCAGCAGCTTGGGGGCGGGAGTCTCCTACAATGAGCAGTTCTTC. Protein product: CASSLGAGVSYNEQFF.

The chain recombines TRBV11-2 with TRBJ1-3, with unresolved D. CDR3 size: 13 residues. Per germline, CDR1 SGHAT and CDR2 FQNNGV. The V and J ends lost 3 bases and 0 bases respectively, with 3 bases between them. The CDR3 coding sequence is TGTGCCAGCAGCTTGAGCTCTGGAAACACCATATATTTT. Translating it yields CASSLSSGNTIYF.

The V and J genes are TRBV10-3 and TRBJ1-1; D remains ambiguous. Germline loops: CDR1 ENHRY, CDR2 SYGVKD. Trimming removed 3 bases at V and 0 bases at J, with 5 bases between. This CDR3 contains 13 residues. CDR3 amino acids: CAISDSLNTEAFF. CDR3 coding DNA: TGTGCCATCAGTGACAGTCTGAACACTGAAGCTTTCTTT.

The chain has TRBV2 and TRBJ1-1; no clear D gene. CDR1 and CDR2 (germline): SNHLY, FYNNEI. Between the trimmed V and J ends, which lost 8 bases and 0 bases, there was a span of 4 bases. CDR3 size: 11 residues. The DNA for the CDR3 is TGTGCCAGCGACCTGAACACTGAAGCTTTCTTT. It encodes CASDLNTEAFF.

The gene calls are TRBV27 and TRBJ1-1; D possibly corresponds to TRBD1 (6 bases). The CDR3 contains 15 residues. The V end was cut by 9 bases, the J end by 3 bases, with 20 bases between. CDR1 is MNHEY, CDR2 SMNVEV, per germline (reference sequence). The CDR3 region has the DNA TGTGCCAGTAGGGGGGCAGGGATTGGTGACACTGAAGCTTTCTTT. Its protein is CASRGAGIGDTEAFF.

The chain recombines TRBV5-1 with TRBJ1-1, with D possibly being TRBD1 (5 bases). Looked up from germline, CDR1 is SGHRS and CDR2 is YFSETQ. The V end lost 5 bases, the J end lost 3 bases, and 14 bases lay between the germline ends. The CDR3 totals 14 residues. In DNA, the CDR3 is TGCGCCAGCAGGCCTTTTGGACAACACACTGAAGCTTTCTTT. Translated, it gives CASRPFGQHTEAFF.

This chain uses TRBV18 with TRBJ2-2, with 9 bases lining up with TRBD1. CDR1 KGHSH and CDR2 LQKENI come from the germline V gene. The CDR3 consists of 16 residues. The V and J ends lost 6 bases and 5 bases, in that order; junction bases with no gene match: 10. CDR3 loop: CASSRDRAGDTGELFF. DNA of the CDR3: TGTGCCAGCTCCAGGGACAGGGCAGGCGATACCGGGGAGCTGTTTTTT.

This clone appeared once. CDR3 protein: CASSFLGGYEQYF. The CDR3 nucleotides read TGTGCCAGCAGCTTCCTGGGGGGCTACGAGCAGTACTTC. V gene TRBV11-2 combines with J gene TRBJ2-7; D possibly corresponds to TRBD2 (6 bases). Germline CDR1 SGHAT, CDR2 FQNNGV. Trimming cost V 3 bases and J 3 bases, with 9 bases left between them. The CDR3 contains 13 residues.